This T cell receptor beta chain was sequenced for a study of technical replicates of blood from a few donors. Germline lookup yields CDR1 MNHEY and CDR2 SMNVEV (reference sequence). Trimming cost V 3 bases and J 4 bases, with 8 bases left between them. The CDR3 totals 13 residues. TCRdb's table, derived via immunoSEQ multiplex PCR, lists solely in-frame clones and lacks some. Found here are tens of thousands of clones, around 87% of them singletons; the top ten hold roughly 5%. Sequencing input: PBMCs. The V and J genes are TRBV27 and TRBJ2-3; D not resolved. This clonotype originated in a human donor in good health. Some clones in this sample may be carry-over from other donors' samples. CDR3 region: CASSFPGADTQYF. In DNA, the CDR3 is TGTGCCAGCAGTTTCCCGGGTGCAGATACGCAGTATTTT.